The source of this T cell receptor (beta chain) is a study of blood T cells in healthy people across ages. Points from the study as a whole: Estimates of total diversity, which came from one million sequenced T cells, were considered to be underestimates. Possibly, changes in expanded clonotypes were confounded because donor CMV status was unknown.

With respect to this clonotype: Its antigen is not identified.

With a J-beta primer mix and a sample-barcoded 5' primer, a second PCR ran about 7 to 11 cycles. Each CDR3 protein is one row after TCRdb ran MiXCR on the 5' RACE reads. The sample has over 1.5 million distinct CDR3 sequences; around 50% are singletons. The CDR3 runs 14 residues. V was shortened by 1 base and J by 6 bases, with 12 bases between the two germline ends. Germline V gene lookup returns CDR1 MNHNS and CDR2 SASEGT. Sequenced: blood. This receptor was obtained from a woman aged 40 to 50 in good health. V and J are TRBV6-1 and TRBJ1-2; D possibly corresponds to TRBD1 (5 bases). DNA for the CDR3: TGTGCCAGCAGTGAAGGGGGCTCTTTAAATGGCTACACCTTC. Its protein product is CASSEGGSLNGYTF.